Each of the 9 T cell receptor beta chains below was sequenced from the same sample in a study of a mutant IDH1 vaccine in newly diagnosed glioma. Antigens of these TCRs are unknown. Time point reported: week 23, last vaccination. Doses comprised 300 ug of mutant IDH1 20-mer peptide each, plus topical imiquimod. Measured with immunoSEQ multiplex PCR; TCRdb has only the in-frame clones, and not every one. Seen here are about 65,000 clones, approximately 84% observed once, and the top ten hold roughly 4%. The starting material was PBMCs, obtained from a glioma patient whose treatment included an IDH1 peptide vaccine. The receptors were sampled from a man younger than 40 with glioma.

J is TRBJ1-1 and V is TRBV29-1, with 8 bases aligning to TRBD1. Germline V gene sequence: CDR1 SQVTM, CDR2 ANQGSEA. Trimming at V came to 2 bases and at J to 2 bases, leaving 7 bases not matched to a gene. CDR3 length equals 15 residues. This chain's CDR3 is CSVERAGGFNTEAFF. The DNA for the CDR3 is TGCAGCGTTGAACGGGCAGGGGGCTTTAACACTGAAGCTTTCTTT.

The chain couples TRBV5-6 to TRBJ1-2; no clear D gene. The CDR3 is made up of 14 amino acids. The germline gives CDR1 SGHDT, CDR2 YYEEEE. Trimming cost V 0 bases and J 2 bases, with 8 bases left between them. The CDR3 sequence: CASSLEMGNYGYTF. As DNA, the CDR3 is TGTGCCAGCAGCTTGGAAATGGGGAACTATGGCTACACCTTC.

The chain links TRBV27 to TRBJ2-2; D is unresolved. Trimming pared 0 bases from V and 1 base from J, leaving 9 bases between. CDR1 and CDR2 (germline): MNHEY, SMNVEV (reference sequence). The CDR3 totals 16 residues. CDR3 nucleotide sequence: TGTGCCAGCAGTTTATCGGCCACGGAGAACACCGGGGAGCTGTTTTTT. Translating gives CASSLSATENTGELFF.

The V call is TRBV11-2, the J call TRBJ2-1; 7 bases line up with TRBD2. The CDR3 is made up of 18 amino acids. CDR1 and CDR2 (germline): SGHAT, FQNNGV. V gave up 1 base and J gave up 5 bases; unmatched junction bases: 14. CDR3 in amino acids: CASSLAAGLGGTDNEQFF. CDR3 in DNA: TGTGCCAGCAGCTTAGCAGCTGGCTTGGGGGGGACTGACAATGAGCAGTTCTTC.

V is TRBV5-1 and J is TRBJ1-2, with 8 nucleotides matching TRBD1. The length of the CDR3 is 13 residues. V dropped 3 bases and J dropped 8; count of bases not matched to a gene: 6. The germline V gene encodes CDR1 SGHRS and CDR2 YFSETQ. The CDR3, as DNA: TGCGCCAGCAGCTCGGGACAGGCTCCCGGCTACACCTTC. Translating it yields CASSSGQAPGYTF.

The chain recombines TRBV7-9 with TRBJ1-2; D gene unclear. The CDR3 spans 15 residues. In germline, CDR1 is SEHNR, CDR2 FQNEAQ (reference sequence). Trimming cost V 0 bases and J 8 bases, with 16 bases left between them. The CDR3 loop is CASSLATPWTDGYTF. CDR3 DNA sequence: TGTGCCAGCAGCTTAGCTACTCCCTGGACGGACGGCTACACCTTC.

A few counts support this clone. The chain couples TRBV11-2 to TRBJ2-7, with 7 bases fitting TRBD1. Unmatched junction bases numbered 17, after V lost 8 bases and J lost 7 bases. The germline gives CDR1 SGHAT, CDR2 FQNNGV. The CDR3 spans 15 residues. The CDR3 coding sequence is TGTGCCAGCCATCGGACAGGTGGAGGAGTCGGGGAGCAGTACTTC. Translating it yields CASHRTGGGVGEQYF.

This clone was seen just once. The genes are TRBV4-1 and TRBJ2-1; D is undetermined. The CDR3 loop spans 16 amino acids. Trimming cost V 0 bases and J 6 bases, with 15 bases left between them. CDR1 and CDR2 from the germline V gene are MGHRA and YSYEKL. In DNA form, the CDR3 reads TGCGCCAGCAGCCAAGACCTAGGCCCTCCCACCAATGAGCAGTTCTTC. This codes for CASSQDLGPPTNEQFF.

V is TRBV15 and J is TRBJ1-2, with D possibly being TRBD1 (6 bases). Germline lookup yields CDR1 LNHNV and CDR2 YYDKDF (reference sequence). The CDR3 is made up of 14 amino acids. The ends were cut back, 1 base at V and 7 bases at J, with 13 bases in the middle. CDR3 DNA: TGTGCCACCAGCAGAGCCGTGGACAGAACTGGCTACACCTTC. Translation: CATSRAVDRTGYTF.